Shown below are 24 T cell receptor beta chains from a single sample sequenced in a study of blood T cell repertoires in COVID-19. Method: immunoSEQ multiplex PCR; TCRdb's copy keeps in-frame clones and lacks some. Of 250,000 or so clones listed, about 91% are singletons. The sample consisted of peripheral blood. Receptor source: a woman aged 25 to 39 with COVID-19, enrolled during active disease.

This clone has only a few counts. The CDR3 protein is CASSPSQGRAYGYTF. In nucleotides, the CDR3 is TGTGCCAGCAGTCCCTCGCAGGGCCGCGCCTATGGCTACACCTTC. The chain combines TRBV6-6 with TRBJ1-2, with D tentatively TRBD1 (5 bases). This CDR3 contains 15 residues. Trimming took off 5 bases at V and 4 bases at J, with 17 bases between the two ends. CDR1 is MNHNY and CDR2 is SVGAGI in the germline V gene (reference sequence).

The chain carries TRBV7-2 and TRBJ2-5; perhaps TRBD1 as D (6 bases). The CDR3 totals 17 residues. Trimming took 0 bases from V and 4 from J, leaving 18 bases between them. From germline, CDR1 is SGHTA and CDR2 FQGNSA. The CDR3 here is CASSLAVVRGYPETQYF. The CDR3 DNA reads TGTGCCAGCAGCTTAGCGGTTGTTAGGGGGTATCCAGAGACCCAGTACTTC.

The chain couples TRBV6-2 or TRBV6-3 to TRBJ2-1; TRBD2 aligns across 8 bases. Germline V lookup: CDR1 MNHEY, CDR2 SVGEGT. V lost 5 bases to trimming and J lost 9 bases; unmatched junction nucleotides: 6. This CDR3 has 13 residues. This CDR3 is CASSQTSVAEQFF. The CDR3 DNA reads as TGTGCCAGCAGTCAGACTAGCGTGGCTGAGCAGTTCTTC.

This chain's CDR3 is CSVSGQWSMNTEAFF. CDR3 bases: TGCAGCGTTAGCGGGCAATGGTCAATGAACACTGAAGCTTTCTTT. The chain joins TRBV29-1 to TRBJ1-1; D gene ambiguous. The CDR3 totals 15 residues. Per the germline V gene, CDR1 is SQVTM and CDR2 is ANQGSEA. The germline V and J ends were trimmed by 5 bases and 0 bases, with 16 bases remaining between them.

The V gene is TRBV6-2 or TRBV6-3, the J gene TRBJ1-2, with unresolved D. The CDR3 extends over 15 amino acids. Looked up from germline, CDR1 is MNHEY and CDR2 is SVGEGT. The V gene lost 5 bases and the J gene lost 3 bases, with 16 bases spanning the gap. For the CDR3, the DNA is TGTGCCAGCAGTCTCACAGTGAGTGGATACTATGGCTACACCTTC. As protein: CASSLTVSGYYGYTF.

This sequence joins TRBV7-2 and TRBJ1-6, with D tentatively TRBD1 (6 bases). The CDR3 is 14 amino acids. Per the germline V gene, CDR1 is SGHTA and CDR2 is FQGNSA. Between the trimmed V and J ends, which lost 2 bases and 6 bases, there was a span of 8 bases. The chain's CDR3 is CASSLIRGNSPLHF. The DNA for the CDR3 is TGTGCCAGCAGCTTAATCAGGGGTAATTCACCCCTCCACTTT.

The rearrangement uses TRBV4-2 and TRBJ2-2; 8 positions match TRBD1. The CDR3 sequence is 14 residues long. Germline-derived CDR1 and CDR2 are LGHNA and YNFKEQ. V gave up 5 bases and J gave up 3 bases; unmatched junction bases: 2. This chain's CDR3 is CASSVTGDTGELFF. DNA of the CDR3: TGTGCCAGCAGCGTGACAGGGGACACCGGGGAGCTGTTTTTT.

This clone showed up just a few times. The chain is built from TRBV5-1 and TRBJ2-3; TRBD1 matches 8 bases. The J segment lost 5 bases and the V segment lost 4 bases, leaving 6 bases of the junction unmatched. The CDR3 totals 14 residues. Germline-derived CDR1 and CDR2 are SGHRS and YFSETQ. CDR3 sequence (DNA): TGCGCCAGCAGCACTGGACAGGGTAGAGATACGCAGTATTTT. Its translation: CASSTGQGRDTQYF.

The J gene is TRBJ2-6, the V gene TRBV9; D possibly corresponds to TRBD1 (5 bases). The CDR3 length is 16 residues. The germline V gene has CDR1 SGDLS and CDR2 YYNGEE. The V end was cut by 5 bases, the J end by 0 bases, with 12 bases between. CDR3 amino acids: CASRGGAISGANVLTF. Here the CDR3 DNA reads TGTGCCAGCAGGGGTGGGGCGATCTCTGGGGCCAACGTCCTGACTTTC.

There are a few counts of this clone. V usage is TRBV19 and J usage is TRBJ1-5; 11 bases line up with TRBD1. V lost 11 bases to trimming and J lost 5 bases; unmatched junction nucleotides: 5. CDR3 length equals 13 residues. Germline assignment: CDR1 LNHDA and CDR2 SQIVND (reference sequence). CDR3: CAGGTGGYQPQHF. The DNA of the CDR3 is TGTGCCGGGGGGACAGGGGGATATCAGCCCCAGCATTTT.

The chain couples TRBV7-2 to TRBJ2-5, with D possibly TRBD2 on 5 matching bases. Germline lookup yields CDR1 SGHTA and CDR2 FQGNSA. V lost 0 bases to trimming and J lost 5 bases, with 13 bases between them. This CDR3 spans 15 amino acids. As DNA, the CDR3 is TGTGCCAGCAGCTTAGCGGCGGGTCCCCGGGAGACCCAGTACTTC. Its protein is CASSLAAGPRETQYF.

V gene TRBV11-2 combines with J gene TRBJ2-5, with a tentative D call TRBD2 (5 bases). The ends were cut back, 5 bases at V and 1 base at J, with 8 bases in the middle. This CDR3 has 13 residues. In germline, CDR1 is SGHAT, CDR2 FQNNGV. CDR3 region: CASSQGLQETQYF. CDR3 coding DNA: TGTGCCAGCAGCCAAGGACTCCAAGAGACCCAGTACTTC.

The rearrangement links TRBV28 to TRBJ2-3, with TRBD2 matching over 12 bases. This CDR3 spans 16 amino acids. J was trimmed by 3 bases and V by 9 bases; bases with no gene match: 10. The germline V gene encodes CDR1 MDHEN and CDR2 SYDVKM. The CDR3 sequence is CASASGLAGRTDTQYF. The CDR3 DNA follows: TGTGCCAGTGCGTCCGGACTAGCGGGGCGAACAGATACGCAGTATTTT.

This clone occurred a few times. The V and J genes are TRBV24-1 and TRBJ2-3; 8 bases align to TRBD2. With 0 bases clipped from V and 4 bases from J, the junction kept 2 bases outside the gene matches. Germline CDR1 reads KGHDR; CDR2 reads SFDVKD. The CDR3 has 15 residues. The CDR3 reads CATSDLRGGADTQYF. CDR3 in DNA: TGTGCCACCAGTGATTTGCGGGGGGGGGCAGATACGCAGTATTTT.

This sequence joins TRBV7-9 and TRBJ1-1; D is perhaps TRBD1 (6 bases). The length of the CDR3 is 12 residues. CDR1 and CDR2 from the germline V gene are SEHNR and FQNEAQ (reference sequence). V lost 2 bases, J lost 10 bases, and 11 bases lay in between. The CDR3 nucleotides are TGTGCCAGCAGCTTAATGGAAGGGGGAGCTTTCTTT. Amino acid sequence: CASSLMEGGAFF.

The chain links TRBV12-3 or TRBV12-4 to TRBJ2-3; D is possibly TRBD2 (5 bases). This CDR3 region has 13 residues. The V end lost 5 bases, the J end lost 9 bases, and 15 bases lay between the germline ends. The CDR3 bases are TGTGCCAGCAGTAGACTCCGCTGGGAGACGCAGTATTTT. The encoded protein is CASSRLRWETQYF.

This chain joins TRBV9 and TRBJ1-1, with a weak D call TRBD1 (5 bases). CDR3 length: 13 amino acids. V shed 0 bases and J shed 4 bases, with 7 bases lying between them. The V gene's germline CDR1 is SGDLS and CDR2 YYNGEE. The CDR3 sequence is CASSVGGATEAFF. The CDR3 nucleotides are TGTGCCAGCAGCGTAGGTGGGGCCACTGAAGCTTTCTTT.

The V and J genes are TRBV29-1 and TRBJ1-2; D uncertain. V lost 7 bases, J lost 1 base, and 10 bases lay in between. Germline V gene sequence: CDR1 SQVTM, CDR2 ANQGSEA. The CDR3 is 12 amino acids. CDR3 in amino acids: CSAFEGNYGYTF. CDR3 nucleotides: TGCAGCGCTTTTGAGGGTAACTATGGCTACACCTTC.

The chain carries TRBV27 and TRBJ2-7, with 10 bases identical to TRBD1. The CDR3 is 17 amino acids. With V trimmed by 6 bases and J by 2 bases, 13 bases remained unmatched. Per germline, CDR1 MNHEY and CDR2 SMNVEV (reference sequence). CDR3 nucleotides: TGTGCCAGCAGGGGGAACGTAAAGGGACAGGGGCCCTACGAGCAGTACTTC. Amino acid sequence: CASRGNVKGQGPYEQYF.

The chain links TRBV18 to TRBJ1-1; D is uncertain. CDR1 and CDR2 from the germline V gene are KGHSH and LQKENI. The CDR3 is 15 amino acids. Trimming pared 2 bases from V and 1 base from J, leaving 11 bases between. CDR3 in DNA: TGTGCCAGCTCACCAACGGGGATTGAGAACACTGAAGCTTTCTTT. Residues: CASSPTGIENTEAFF.

This CDR3 reads CASSEVPGEGSPLHF. The CDR3 DNA sequence: TGTGCCAGCAGTGAAGTTCCGGGGGAGGGTTCACCCCTCCACTTT. The chain links TRBV6-1 to TRBJ1-6; possibly TRBD1 for D (5 bases). CDR1 is MNHNS, CDR2 SASEGT, per germline. The CDR3 runs to 15 residues. Trimming cost V 1 base and J 9 bases, with 13 bases left between them.

The chain combines TRBV9 with TRBJ1-3; 7 bases are shared with TRBD1. Germline V gene lookup returns CDR1 SGDLS and CDR2 YYNGEE. V lost 3 bases and J lost 4; bases outside the gene matches: 16. The CDR3 consists of 18 residues. Written as DNA, the CDR3 is TGTGCCAGCAGCGCACCATACGAAGGGGGCGTATTAGGAAACACCATATATTTT. This codes for CASSAPYEGGVLGNTIYF.

V usage is TRBV28 and J usage is TRBJ2-5, with D unclear. Germline V gives CDR1 MDHEN, CDR2 SYDVKM. V dropped 4 bases and J dropped 5 bases, with 5 bases sitting between them. CDR3 length: 11 amino acids. The CDR3 spells CASSYGETQYF. For the CDR3, the DNA is TGTGCCAGCAGTTACGGGGAGACCCAGTACTTC.

The chain uses TRBV5-1 and TRBJ2-1, with TRBD1 identical over 9 bases. The CDR3 contains 16 residues. V shed 1 base and J 8 bases; nucleotides not matched to a gene: 10. Germline V gene sequence: CDR1 SGHRS, CDR2 YFSETQ. CDR3 in amino acids: CASSLSGQGSIYEQFF. The CDR3 coding sequence is TGCGCCAGCAGCTTGAGCGGACAGGGGTCAATATATGAGCAGTTCTTC.